Below, 8 T cell receptor beta chains from the same sample are listed, as sequenced in a study of somatic mutations in cytotoxic T cells in rheumatoid arthritis. Method: immunoSEQ multiplex PCR; TCRdb's copy keeps in-frame clones and lacks some. The sample contains some 18,000 clones, about 74% of which appear only once. Sample: CD8+ T cells sorted from blood. Every receptor here comes from an adult with rheumatoid arthritis.

The V call is TRBV7-7, the J call TRBJ2-2, with D uncertain. Looked up from germline, CDR1 is SSHAT and CDR2 is FNYEAQ (reference sequence). V lost 5 bases and J lost 5, with 15 bases in between. This CDR3 has 15 residues. The CDR3 sequence: CASSPKGQETGELFF. CDR3 DNA sequence: TGTGCCAGCAGCCCCAAAGGGCAAGAAACCGGGGAGCTGTTTTTT.

This clone was counted between two and nine times. The sample holds other DNA sequences that translate to the same CDR3. The chain has TRBV10-3 and TRBJ2-7, with 9 bases aligning to TRBD1. The J segment lost 4 bases and the V segment lost 9 bases, leaving 1 base of the junction unmatched. The CDR3 consists of 11 residues. Germline CDR1 is ENHRY and CDR2 is SYGVKD. CDR3 in DNA: TGTGCCATACAGGGGGCTTACGAGCAGTACTTC. Translating gives CAIQGAYEQYF.

The V and J genes are TRBV29-1 and TRBJ1-1; 8 bases agree with TRBD1. This CDR3 has 13 amino acids. The V and J ends lost 5 bases and 4 bases, in that order; junction bases with no gene match: 6. Per germline, CDR1 SQVTM and CDR2 ANQGSEA. The DNA for the CDR3 is TGCAGCGTTAAGACAGGGGAGGGCACTGAAGCTTTCTTT. Translating gives CSVKTGEGTEAFF.

This chain joins TRBV15 and TRBJ1-5, with D maybe TRBD1 (6 bases). V was shortened by 4 bases and J by 3 bases, with 7 bases between the two germline ends. CDR1 and CDR2 (germline): LNHNV, YYDKDF (reference sequence). The CDR3 consists of 13 residues. The CDR3 bases are TGTGCCACCAGCACAGGGGTCAATCAGCCCCAGCATTTT. Its protein product is CATSTGVNQPQHF.

The chain recombines TRBV7-8 with TRBJ2-3; 9 bases match TRBD2. CDR3 length equals 17 residues. The germline V gene has CDR1 SGHVS and CDR2 FQNEAQ. Unmatched junction bases numbered 15, after V lost 7 bases and J lost 4 bases. In DNA form, the CDR3 reads TGTGCCAGCACCGGGACTAGCCGGGCCGCGGCGTCAGATACGCAGTATTTT. The encoded protein is CASTGTSRAAASDTQYF.

This clone is a singleton in its sample. V gene TRBV6-5 combines with J gene TRBJ2-3; a possible D gene is TRBD1 (6 bases). The CDR3 runs 15 residues. The germline CDR1 and CDR2 sequences are MNHEY and SVGAGI. V was pared by 0 bases and J by 2 bases, with 9 bases between. The chain's CDR3 is CASSYSGALTDTQYF. CDR3 DNA sequence: TGTGCCAGCAGTTACTCGGGGGCCCTCACAGATACGCAGTATTTT.

The chain joins TRBV7-9 to TRBJ1-4; 8 positions agree with TRBD1. CDR1 is SEHNR, CDR2 FQNEAQ, per germline (reference sequence). V lost 2 bases and J lost 6; bases outside the gene matches: 8. The CDR3 spans 16 residues. The CDR3 DNA reads TGTGCCAGCAGCTTATCAGGGGGCTACGGGTATGAAAAACTGTTTTTT. This sequence encodes CASSLSGGYGYEKLFF.

The V call is TRBV30, the J call TRBJ1-4, with a tentative D call TRBD1 (5 bases). The germline V and J ends were trimmed by 0 bases and 5 bases, with 10 bases remaining between them. CDR3 length: 14 amino acids. CDR1 and CDR2 from the germline V gene are GTSNPN and SVGIG (reference sequence). The CDR3, as DNA: TGTGCCTGGAGTGTTGGGGCAGGGAATGAAAAACTGTTTTTT. This gives the protein CAWSVGAGNEKLFF.